Sequencing of this T cell receptor beta chain was carried out in a study of T-cell memory formation after mild COVID-19. Study-wide background: Clusters of TCRs were largely donor specific.

This CDR3 region has 14 residues. V lost 8 bases and J lost 1; bases outside the gene matches: 4. The germline V gene encodes CDR1 SGHDN and CDR2 FVKESK. TCRdb called the 5' RACE reads again in MiXCR, with one record for every CDR3 protein. This repertoire shows about 400,000 distinct CDR3 sequences, 20% to 25% found once; its top ten account for roughly 8.9%. V is TRBV14 and J is TRBJ2-2; 7 bases agree with TRBD1. The origin of this receptor is an adult woman who had mild COVID-19 (a few samples of this study predate the infection). Cell type and time point are not known. Sequencing input: PBMCs or a T cell subset sorted from them (not recorded which). CDR3 in amino acids: CASLGTENTGELFF. CDR3 DNA: TGTGCCAGCCTAGGGACAGAGAACACCGGGGAGCTGTTTTTT.